Listed below are T cell receptor beta chains from one sample, sequenced in a study of cytomegalovirus exposure and HLA in healthy donors. Clones were read by immunoSEQ multiplex PCR, and TCRdb kept only the in-frame ones, dropping some. This table has approximately 170,000 clones, about three quarters appearing once. Material: PBMCs. Receptors were obtained from a woman between 40 and 50 years old in good health and CMV-seropositive. Both conserved end residues are part of each CDR3. Fields, in order: CDR3 protein, CDR3 DNA, D gene, V gene, J gene, clone size. D genes are given only for firm matches. Some rows mark clone size as missing; the rest say once, few, many or name a class of expanded clone.

CDR3: CASSFSGGGTDTQYF
DNA: TGTGCCAGCAGCTTTAGCGGGGGGGGCACAGATACGCAGTATTTT
D: TRBD2
V: TRBV7-9
J: TRBJ2-3
size: .

CDR3: CASRRQGGGEKLFF
DNA: TGTGCCAGCAGGCGCCAGGGGGGAGGTGAAAAACTGTTTTTT
D: TRBD1
V: TRBV28
J: TRBJ1-4
size: .

CDR3: CASSPIRGRTDTQYF
DNA: TGTGCCAGCAGCCCCATAAGGGGGCGGACAGATACGCAGTATTTT
D: TRBD1
V: TRBV11-2
J: TRBJ2-3
size: .

CDR3: CATSRAEILAGTSDTQYF
DNA: TGTGCCACCAGCAGAGCAGAGATCTTAGCGGGGACCTCGGATACGCAGTATTTT
D: TRBD2
V: TRBV15
J: TRBJ2-3
size: .

CDR3: CAWNRGVLSEAFF
DNA: TGTGCCTGGAACAGGGGGGTCCTCTCTGAAGCTTTCTTT
D: TRBD1
V: TRBV30
J: TRBJ1-1
size: .

CDR3: CASSSGGWSTEAFF
DNA: TGTGCCAGCAGTTCAGGGGGCTGGAGCACTGAAGCTTTCTTT
D: TRBD1
V: TRBV6-1
J: TRBJ1-1
size: .

CDR3: CASSSSSGYTGELFF
DNA: TGCGCCAGCAGCTCTAGCTCCGGGTACACCGGGGAGCTGTTTTTT
D: .
V: TRBV4-1
J: TRBJ2-2
size: .

CDR3: CASSQAGSDQETQYF
DNA: TGCGCCAGCAGCCAAGCGGGGTCCGATCAAGAGACCCAGTACTTC
D: .
V: TRBV4-1
J: TRBJ2-5
size: .

CDR3: CASISGQEAVFF
DNA: TGTGCCAGCATAAGCGGACAGGAGGCAGTGTTCTTC
D: TRBD1
V: TRBV28
J: TRBJ2-1
size: .

CDR3: CASRETGGLWAFF
DNA: TGTGCCAGCAGAGAGACAGGGGGTTTGTGGGCTTTCTTT
D: TRBD1
V: TRBV6-1
J: TRBJ1-1
size: .

CDR3: CASSLDRFGGYNEQFF
DNA: TGTGCCAGCAGCTTAGACCGTTTCGGAGGGTACAATGAGCAGTTCTTC
D: .
V: TRBV11-2
J: TRBJ2-1
size: once

CDR3: CASSQVPSNTEAFF
DNA: TGCGCCAGCAGCCAAGTTCCGTCGAACACTGAAGCTTTCTTT
D: .
V: TRBV4-1
J: TRBJ1-1
size: .

CDR3: CASSLGADRGLDEQFF
DNA: TGTGCCAGCAGCTTAGGCGCGGACAGGGGGCTGGATGAGCAGTTCTTC
D: TRBD1
V: TRBV7-3
J: TRBJ2-1
size: .

CDR3: CASSSPGQGDEKLFF
DNA: TGTGCCAGCAGCTCACCGGGACAGGGGGATGAAAAACTGTTTTTT
D: TRBD1
V: TRBV5-5
J: TRBJ1-4
size: few

CDR3: CASSLESRVSTGELFF
DNA: TGCGCCAGCAGCTTGGAATCCCGGGTGTCGACCGGGGAGCTGTTTTTT
D: .
V: TRBV5-1
J: TRBJ2-2
size: .

CDR3: CASSLDRSGGVNEQFF
DNA: TGTGCCAGCAGCTTAGATCGGAGCGGGGGGGTTAATGAGCAGTTCTTC
D: TRBD2
V: TRBV11-2
J: TRBJ2-1
size: .

CDR3: CASSLRGGSGNEQFF
DNA: TGTGCCAGCAGCTTACGGGGGGGTAGCGGCAATGAGCAGTTCTTC
D: TRBD2
V: TRBV9
J: TRBJ2-1
size: few

CDR3: CASSVGVLGTGNEQFF
DNA: TGTGCCAGCAGCGTAGGGGTTCTGGGGACTGGCAATGAGCAGTTCTTC
D: .
V: TRBV9
J: TRBJ2-1
size: once

CDR3: CASSLEVGGRTEAFF
DNA: TGCGCCAGCAGCTTGGAAGTGGGCGGGAGGACTGAAGCTTTCTTT
D: .
V: TRBV5-1
J: TRBJ1-1
size: .

CDR3: CASSPLGVYEQYF
DNA: TGTGCCAGCAGTCCCCTAGGAGTGTACGAGCAGTACTTC
D: .
V: TRBV6-5
J: TRBJ2-7
size: .

CDR3: CASGEAPTGNSGQSGELFF
DNA: TGCGCCAGCGGCGAAGCCCCTACAGGGAACTCGGGGCAATCCGGGGAGCTGTTTTTT
D: .
V: TRBV5-1
J: TRBJ2-2
size: .

CDR3: CSGWDSYGYTF
DNA: TGCAGCGGATGGGACAGTTATGGCTACACCTTC
D: TRBD1
V: TRBV29-1
J: TRBJ1-2
size: .

CDR3: CASRKDRVGNQPQHF
DNA: TGTGCCAGCAGGAAGGACAGGGTGGGGAATCAGCCCCAGCATTTT
D: TRBD1
V: TRBV28
J: TRBJ1-5
size: .

CDR3: CASSLNPVPNEKLFF
DNA: TGTGCCAGCAGCTTAAATCCAGTACCGAATGAAAAACTGTTTTTT
D: .
V: TRBV7-2
J: TRBJ1-4
size: once

CDR3: CASSLAPISGNTIYF
DNA: TGCGCCAGCAGCTTGGCCCCCATCTCTGGAAACACCATATATTTT
D: .
V: TRBV5-1
J: TRBJ1-3
size: many

CDR3: CASSEVGVPNEKLFF
DNA: TGTGCCAGCAGTGAAGTAGGGGTCCCTAATGAAAAACTGTTTTTT
D: .
V: TRBV2
J: TRBJ1-4
size: .

CDR3: CASSSPPTLTDTQYF
DNA: TGTGCCAGCAGCTCTCCACCTACTCTCACAGATACGCAGTATTTT
D: .
V: TRBV28
J: TRBJ2-3
size: .

CDR3: CAWSGPGGFYEQYF
DNA: TGTGCCTGGAGTGGACCCGGAGGCTTCTACGAGCAGTACTTC
D: .
V: TRBV30
J: TRBJ2-7
size: .

CDR3: CASRPGQTYGYTF
DNA: TGTGCCAGCAGACCGGGACAGACCTATGGCTACACCTTC
D: TRBD1
V: TRBV28
J: TRBJ1-2
size: once

CDR3: CASEPAGEGYEQYF
DNA: TGCGCCAGCGAGCCAGCGGGGGAGGGGTACGAGCAGTACTTC
D: TRBD2
V: TRBV10-2
J: TRBJ2-7
size: .

CDR3: CASSPGQDYGYTF
DNA: TGTGCCAGCTCACCGGGACAGGACTATGGCTACACCTTC
D: TRBD1
V: TRBV18
J: TRBJ1-2
size: .

CDR3: CASRSDGTGGYSPLHF
DNA: TGTGCCAGCAGATCAGACGGGACAGGGGGATATTCACCCCTCCACTTT
D: TRBD1
V: TRBV28
J: TRBJ1-6
size: few

CDR3: CATLYGRGGEQFF
DNA: TGTGCCACTCTCTATGGTAGGGGGGGTGAGCAGTTCTTC
D: .
V: TRBV6-1
J: TRBJ2-1
size: few

CDR3: CASTSGTGSAGYTF
DNA: TGTGCCAGCACTTCGGGGACAGGGTCGGCTGGCTACACCTTC
D: TRBD1
V: TRBV27
J: TRBJ1-2
size: .

CDR3: CASSLNGQLNEKLFF
DNA: TGTGCCAGCTCACTAAACGGACAGCTTAATGAAAAACTGTTTTTT
D: .
V: TRBV18
J: TRBJ1-4
size: once

CDR3: CSAAGAAPYEQYF
DNA: TGCAGCGCGGCAGGGGCCGCTCCCTACGAGCAGTACTTC
D: .
V: TRBV29-1
J: TRBJ2-7
size: .

CDR3: CSVVGLAKNSQYF
DNA: TGCAGCGTTGTAGGTCTAGCCAAAAACAGTCAGTACTTC
D: .
V: TRBV29-1
J: TRBJ2-4
size: .

CDR3: CAGGPRHGEQYF
DNA: TGTGCCGGTGGTCCAAGACACGGCGAGCAGTACTTC
D: .
V: TRBV30
J: TRBJ2-7
size: few

CDR3: CASSNSGATSTDTQYF
DNA: TGCGCCAGCAGTAATAGCGGGGCAACTAGCACAGATACGCAGTATTTT
D: TRBD2
V: TRBV5-1
J: TRBJ2-3
size: .

CDR3: CAWKDTPNTEAFF
DNA: TGTGCCTGGAAGGACACCCCGAACACTGAAGCTTTCTTT
D: .
V: TRBV30
J: TRBJ1-1
size: .

CDR3: CASSARQGTNEKLFF
DNA: TGTGCCAGCAGCGCGCGACAGGGAACTAATGAAAAACTGTTTTTT
D: TRBD1
V: TRBV9
J: TRBJ1-4
size: .

CDR3: CASSAGLVGETQYF
DNA: TGTGCCAGCAGCGCCGGACTAGTCGGCGAGACCCAGTACTTC
D: TRBD2
V: TRBV11-1
J: TRBJ2-5
size: .

CDR3: CASSQDRERGTDTQYF
DNA: TGCGCCAGCAGCCAAGATAGGGAGCGGGGCACAGATACGCAGTATTTT
D: .
V: TRBV4-1
J: TRBJ2-3
size: .

CDR3: CASSFGGFSGYTF
DNA: TGTGCCAGCAGCTTTGGGGGGTTTTCTGGCTACACCTTC
D: .
V: TRBV7-9
J: TRBJ1-2
size: .

CDR3: CASSSPGDFSRAFF
DNA: TGTGCCAGCAGCTCCCCCGGGGATTTTTCTAGGGCTTTCTTT
D: .
V: TRBV5-4
J: TRBJ1-1
size: .

CDR3: CASSLRGQGNSPLHF
DNA: TGTGCCAGCAGCTTAAGAGGACAGGGGAATTCACCCCTCCACTTT
D: TRBD1
V: TRBV7-9
J: TRBJ1-6
size: few

CDR3: CASSYVVRGYGYTF
DNA: TGCGCCAGCAGCTACGTCGTCAGGGGTTATGGCTACACCTTC
D: .
V: TRBV5-1
J: TRBJ1-2
size: .

CDR3: CASNRRQTTINEQFF
DNA: TGTGCCAGCAACCGCAGACAGACAACAATCAATGAGCAGTTCTTC
D: .
V: TRBV19
J: TRBJ2-1
size: few

CDR3: CASSPQGGIGELFF
DNA: TGTGCCAGCAGCCCCCAGGGGGGTATCGGGGAGCTGTTTTTT
D: .
V: TRBV7-8
J: TRBJ2-2
size: few

CDR3: CASSFISSDTQYF
DNA: TGTGCCAGCAGCTTTATTAGTTCAGATACGCAGTATTTT
D: .
V: TRBV5-6
J: TRBJ2-3
size: once

CDR3: CASSEGKGSGRGEAFF
DNA: TGTGCCAGCAGTGAGGGTAAAGGGTCTGGGAGGGGTGAAGCTTTCTTT
D: .
V: TRBV25-1
J: TRBJ1-1
size: few

CDR3: CASSWGQGINEKLFF
DNA: TGCGCCAGCAGCTGGGGACAGGGAATTAATGAAAAACTGTTTTTT
D: TRBD1
V: TRBV5-1
J: TRBJ1-4
size: once

CDR3: CASNRQGSGETQYF
DNA: TGCGCCAGCAACCGACAGGGGTCGGGAGAGACCCAGTACTTC
D: TRBD1
V: TRBV10-2
J: TRBJ2-5
size: .

CDR3: CASSLVRGTEAFF
DNA: TGTGCCAGCAGCTTAGTACGGGGCACTGAAGCTTTCTTT
D: .
V: TRBV7-2
J: TRBJ1-1
size: .